This T cell receptor (beta chain) was recovered during a study of Ad26.COV2.S vaccination and SARS-CoV-2 variants. Study context: A COV1001 Ad26.COV2.S trial-arm participant provided the sample. Intramuscularly, Ad26.COV2.S was given either once or twice, 56 days apart.

General study findings and limits: Once vaccination had occurred, spike-specific CD8+ and CD4+ T cell responses reportedly showed substantial breadth.

Assay: immunoSEQ multiplex PCR; the TCRdb copy retains only in-frame clones and omits some. This table holds around 250,000 clones, 87% found once. About this clone itself: The antigen is unknown.

The CDR3 has 16 residues. The junction had 4 bases not matched to a gene; V was cut back by 0 bases and J by 4 bases. CDR1 and CDR2 (germline): SGDLS, YYNGEE. As for treatment: around 19 received Ad26.COV2.S at low or high dose, single or two shots; 5 received placebo; per-sample allocation not given. After the first vaccine or placebo injection, samples were drawn on day 63. An Ad26 vector was used to express Wuhan-strain SARS-CoV-2 spike as the vaccine. This specimen was peripheral blood, taken in a trial of Ad26.COV2.S vaccine versus placebo. The clonotype originates from a person aged 18-65 years who received the Ad26.COV2.S COVID-19 vaccine or a placebo. The chain couples TRBV9 to TRBJ2-5, with TRBD2 matching 12 bases. CDR3 amino acids: CASSVGASGGAETQYF. The CDR3 DNA is TGTGCCAGCAGCGTAGGCGCTAGCGGGGGGGCAGAGACCCAGTACTTC.